This is a list of T cell receptor beta chains from one sample in a study of cytomegalovirus exposure and HLA in healthy donors. Some clones are missing from TCRdb's copy, which holds only in-frame ones; the method was immunoSEQ multiplex PCR. The data hold around 110,000 clones, with about 88% observed a single time. Input material: PBMCs. All receptors come from a woman aged 18 to 35 in good health and CMV-seropositive. Each CDR3 is given with its conserved first and last residue. The order of the fields is CDR3 protein, CDR3 DNA, J gene, clone size, D gene, CDR3 length, V gene. The D gene is left open where the match is weak. Expanded clones get a size class; other rows say once, few or many, or leave the size out.

CDR3: CASSHQQGSTNEKLFF
DNA: TGTGCCAGCAGCCACCAACAGGGTTCAACTAATGAAAAACTGTTTTTT
J: TRBJ1-4
size: NA
D: NA
length: 16
V: TRBV11-2

CDR3: CASSPPGQGFRNIQYF
DNA: TGTGCCAGCTCACCACCGGGACAGGGGTTCCGGAACATTCAGTACTTC
J: TRBJ2-4
size: NA
D: TRBD1
length: 16
V: TRBV18

CDR3: CASSRFEAGNYGYTF
DNA: TGCGCCAGCAGCCGCTTCGAGGCAGGGAATTATGGCTACACCTTC
J: TRBJ1-2
size: NA
D: NA
length: 15
V: TRBV4-3

CDR3: CASSLLTGGGEKLFF
DNA: TGTGCCAGCAGTTTACTGACAGGGGGCGGTGAAAAACTGTTTTTT
J: TRBJ1-4
size: NA
D: TRBD1
length: 15
V: TRBV27

CDR3: CASSTQGANYNEQFF
DNA: TGTGCCAGCAGTACACAGGGGGCGAATTACAATGAGCAGTTCTTC
J: TRBJ2-1
size: once
D: TRBD1
length: 15
V: TRBV28

CDR3: CASSTPGVTDTQYF
DNA: TGTGCCAGTAGTACGCCCGGGGTAACAGATACGCAGTATTTT
J: TRBJ2-3
size: NA
D: NA
length: 14
V: TRBV19

CDR3: CASSDTYSANTGELFF
DNA: TGTGCCAGCAGTGACACCTACTCCGCGAACACCGGGGAGCTGTTTTTT
J: TRBJ2-2
size: NA
D: NA
length: 16
V: TRBV6-4

CDR3: CASSFFAQDQPQHF
DNA: TGTGCCAGCAGCTTTTTTGCGCAGGATCAGCCCCAGCATTTT
J: TRBJ1-5
size: NA
D: NA
length: 14
V: TRBV5-6

CDR3: CASSSQGGYEQYF
DNA: TGTGCCAGCAGTTCCCAGGGAGGCTACGAGCAGTACTTC
J: TRBJ2-7
size: NA
D: NA
length: 13
V: TRBV27

CDR3: CASSLSPGQGEQFF
DNA: TGTGCCAGCAGTTTATCTCCGGGCCAGGGGGAGCAGTTCTTC
J: TRBJ2-1
size: NA
D: NA
length: 14
V: TRBV27

CDR3: CASSTPLAGGYTGELFF
DNA: TGTGCCAGCAGTACCCCCTTAGCGGGGGGCTACACCGGGGAGCTGTTTTTT
J: TRBJ2-2
size: NA
D: TRBD2
length: 17
V: TRBV27

CDR3: CASSQDGSGRGNTIYF
DNA: TGCGCCAGCAGCCAAGATGGCTCAGGCAGAGGAAACACCATATATTTT
J: TRBJ1-3
size: NA
D: NA
length: 16
V: TRBV4-3

CDR3: CASSRDSGRQPQHF
DNA: TGTGCCAGCAGTAGGGACAGCGGGCGTCAGCCCCAGCATTTT
J: TRBJ1-5
size: NA
D: TRBD1
length: 14
V: TRBV28

CDR3: CASSWDREEKLFF
DNA: TGTGCCAGCAGCTGGGACAGAGAGGAAAAACTGTTTTTT
J: TRBJ1-4
size: NA
D: TRBD1
length: 13
V: TRBV5-4

CDR3: CASSYSDTTTYEQYF
DNA: TGTGCCAGCAGTTACTCGGACACCACTACCTACGAGCAGTACTTC
J: TRBJ2-7
size: NA
D: NA
length: 15
V: TRBV6-5

CDR3: CASSFRQGVRNEQFF
DNA: TGTGCCAGCAGTTTCCGGCAGGGGGTTCGCAATGAGCAGTTCTTC
J: TRBJ2-1
size: NA
D: TRBD1
length: 15
V: TRBV28

CDR3: CASSHDRDNEQFF
DNA: TGTGCCAGCAGCCACGACAGGGACAATGAGCAGTTCTTC
J: TRBJ2-1
size: NA
D: TRBD1
length: 13
V: TRBV5-4

CDR3: CASSLGTGQNTGELFF
DNA: TGCGCCAGCAGCTTGGGGACAGGCCAGAACACCGGGGAGCTGTTTTTT
J: TRBJ2-2
size: NA
D: TRBD1
length: 16
V: TRBV5-1

CDR3: CASSPRQGSANEKLFF
DNA: TGTGCCAGCAGCCCCAGACAGGGTTCAGCTAATGAAAAACTGTTTTTT
J: TRBJ1-4
size: NA
D: TRBD1
length: 16
V: TRBV7-9

CDR3: CASSQGRGLDIQYF
DNA: TGCGCCAGCAGCCAAGGCAGGGGGCTTGACATTCAGTACTTC
J: TRBJ2-4
size: NA
D: TRBD1
length: 14
V: TRBV4-3

CDR3: CASSLVLAGEQYF
DNA: TGTGCCAGCAGCTTAGTACTAGCGGGCGAGCAGTACTTC
J: TRBJ2-7
size: NA
D: TRBD2
length: 13
V: TRBV7-9

CDR3: CASSGQGASDTQYF
DNA: TGTGCCAGCAGTGGACAGGGGGCATCAGATACGCAGTATTTT
J: TRBJ2-3
size: NA
D: TRBD1
length: 14
V: TRBV27

CDR3: CASSGWQFPDGYSNQPQHF
DNA: TGTGCCAGCAGTGGTTGGCAATTTCCAGACGGGTATAGCAATCAGCCCCAGCATTTT
J: TRBJ1-5
size: NA
D: NA
length: 19
V: TRBV6-1

CDR3: CASSRGGYGGSGTQYF
DNA: TGTGCCAGCAGCAGGGGGGGTTACGGGGGATCGGGGACCCAGTACTTC
J: TRBJ2-5
size: NA
D: NA
length: 16
V: TRBV7-6

CDR3: CASGLSEQGFRYEQYF
DNA: TGTGCTAGTGGTTTGAGCGAACAGGGATTCCGCTACGAGCAGTACTTC
J: TRBJ2-7
size: once
D: NA
length: 16
V: TRBV12-5

CDR3: CASSSPGMDAGELFF
DNA: TGTGCCAGCTCTTCCCCCGGGATGGACGCCGGGGAGCTGTTTTTT
J: TRBJ2-2
size: NA
D: NA
length: 15
V: TRBV27

CDR3: CSVRNELDRGGGYTF
DNA: TGCAGCGTCCGAAACGAATTGGACAGGGGTGGTGGCTACACCTTC
J: TRBJ1-2
size: NA
D: TRBD1
length: 15
V: TRBV29-1

CDR3: CASSEAETGKATETQYF
DNA: TGTGCCAGCAGTGAAGCGGAAACAGGGAAGGCGACAGAGACCCAGTACTTC
J: TRBJ2-5
size: NA
D: NA
length: 17
V: TRBV6-1

CDR3: CASSSRQAGDQPQHF
DNA: TGTGCCAGCAGTTCCCGACAGGCGGGCGATCAGCCCCAGCATTTT
J: TRBJ1-5
size: NA
D: NA
length: 15
V: TRBV28

CDR3: CASSFWPGELFF
DNA: TGTGCCAGCAGTTTTTGGCCCGGGGAGCTGTTTTTT
J: TRBJ2-2
size: few
D: NA
length: 12
V: TRBV14

CDR3: CAIRDRETNTEAFF
DNA: TGTGCCATCAGGGACAGGGAAACGAACACTGAAGCTTTCTTT
J: TRBJ1-1
size: once
D: TRBD1
length: 14
V: TRBV10-3

CDR3: CASSLAGRETQYF
DNA: TGCGCCAGCAGCTTGGCAGGGAGGGAGACCCAGTACTTC
J: TRBJ2-5
size: NA
D: NA
length: 13
V: TRBV5-1

CDR3: CASSFGQGGYGYTF
DNA: TGTGCCAGCAGTTTTGGACAGGGAGGCTATGGCTACACCTTC
J: TRBJ1-2
size: NA
D: TRBD1
length: 14
V: TRBV28

CDR3: CASSFRGGQDTQYF
DNA: TGTGCCAGCAGTTTTCGGGGGGGCCAAGATACGCAGTATTTT
J: TRBJ2-3
size: NA
D: TRBD2
length: 14
V: TRBV28

CDR3: CASSPRGAGPHNEQFF
DNA: TGTGCCAGCAGCCCCCGCGGGGCGGGGCCTCACAATGAGCAGTTCTTC
J: TRBJ2-1
size: NA
D: NA
length: 16
V: TRBV9

CDR3: CASSVGSGGPYEQFF
DNA: TGTGCCAGCAGCGTGGGTAGCGGGGGGCCTTATGAGCAGTTCTTC
J: TRBJ2-1
size: NA
D: TRBD2
length: 15
V: TRBV9

CDR3: CAISETLPGQGDYGYTF
DNA: TGTGCCATCAGTGAGACGCTACCGGGACAGGGGGACTATGGCTACACCTTC
J: TRBJ1-2
size: NA
D: TRBD1
length: 17
V: TRBV10-3

CDR3: CASSQDRVLGTGRNTIYF
DNA: TGCGCCAGCAGCCAAGATAGGGTGTTGGGGACAGGGCGAAACACCATATATTTT
J: TRBJ1-3
size: NA
D: TRBD1
length: 18
V: TRBV4-3

CDR3: CASSGLQGNTEAFF
DNA: TGTGCCAGCAGCGGGTTACAGGGGAACACTGAAGCTTTCTTT
J: TRBJ1-1
size: NA
D: NA
length: 14
V: TRBV9

CDR3: CASSLAGNTGELFF
DNA: TGTGCCAGCAGCTTAGCAGGGAACACCGGGGAGCTGTTTTTT
J: TRBJ2-2
size: NA
D: NA
length: 14
V: TRBV11-2

CDR3: CASSVGAYEQYF
DNA: TGTGCCAGCAGTGTAGGGGCTTACGAGCAGTACTTC
J: TRBJ2-7
size: NA
D: NA
length: 12
V: TRBV6-5